The rows below give T cell receptor beta chains drawn from one sample of a study of response to subunit inactivated influenza vaccine. TCRdb re-analysed the RT-PCR reads in MiXCR, keeping a single row per CDR3 protein. This sample has hundreds of thousands of distinct CDR3 sequences, with 15% to 17% found just once. Specimen: PBMCs from blood, collected 12 days after vaccination. These receptors originate from a man aged 50 to 60 who received an inactivated influenza vaccine. CDR3s include the opening cysteine and the closing phenylalanine or tryptophan. The D gene is left open where the match is weak. Expanded clones are given a class, and other clones once, few, many or no size at all.

clone size	V gene	D gene	J gene	CDR3 DNA	CDR3 protein
-	TRBV24-1	-	TRBJ2-5	TGTGCCACCAGTGCCAGTCAAGAGACCCAGTACTTC	CATSASQETQYF
few	TRBV10-1	-	TRBJ2-3	TGCGCCAGCAGTGAGAGGGCCACAGATACGCAGTATTTT	CASSERATDTQYF
-	TRBV14	-	TRBJ1-1	TGTGCCAGCAGCCAAGTCTCGGGGACTCGAGCTTTCTTT	CASSQVSGTRAFF
few	TRBV20-1	-	TRBJ1-1	TGCAGTGCCCAACCTCGAGCGAACACTGAAGCTTTCTTT	CSAQPRANTEAFF
-	TRBV20-1	-	TRBJ2-1	TGCAGTGCAGAGCCGAGCTCCTACAATGAGCAGTTCTTC	CSAEPSSYNEQFF
many	TRBV13	-	TRBJ1-4	TGTGCCAGCAGCTTAGAGGGTGGCGATGAAAAACTGTTTTTT	CASSLEGGDEKLFF
few	TRBV20-1	-	TRBJ1-1	TGCAGTGCTGTCCACGGAGGGACTGAAGCTTTCTTT	CSAVHGGTEAFF
few	TRBV4-3	-	TRBJ1-2	TGCGCCAGCAGCCAAGATTTCGACGGAGACGTAGACACCTTC	CASSQDFDGDVDTF
-	TRBV7-9	TRBD2	TRBJ2-4	TGTGCCAGCAGCTCTTGGACTAGCGGGAGCCCCAAAAACATTCAGTACTTC	CASSSWTSGSPKNIQYF
-	TRBV12-3/TRBV12-4	-	TRBJ1-1	TGTGCCAGCAGTTTTAGTGAGGGAGAAGCTTTCTTT	CASSFSEGEAFF
-	TRBV20-1	TRBD2	TRBJ2-1	TGCAGTGCTAGCAACAGCGGGAGCTCCTACAATGAGCAGTTCTTC	CSASNSGSSYNEQFF
few	TRBV27	-	TRBJ1-6	TGTGCCAGCAGTTCTTCTAGGGGCAGGCATTCACCCCTCCACTTT	CASSSSRGRHSPLHF
few	TRBV5-1	-	TRBJ2-7	TGCGCCAGCAACCCCCCCGGAACGAGTTCCGAGCAGTACTTC	CASNPPGTSSEQYF
-	TRBV9	TRBD1	TRBJ1-5	TGTGCCAGCAGCGAGGGGGCAGGGCTTCAGCCCCTGCATTTT	CASSEGAGLQPLHF
many	TRBV20-1	-	TRBJ2-5	TGCAGTGCTAGAGACCCCACCGGAGGGAGCAAAGAGACCCAGTACTTC	CSARDPTGGSKETQYF
-	TRBV12-2	-	TRBJ1-3	TGTGCAAGTCGCTTAGTCGGCCCGACAGGGCACCGAAACACCATATATTTT	CASRLVGPTGHRNTIYF
few	TRBV5-1	TRBD2	TRBJ2-1	TGCGCCAGCAGCTTGTCTAGCGGGGGGGCCCGGTACAATGAGCAGTTCTTC	CASSLSSGGARYNEQFF